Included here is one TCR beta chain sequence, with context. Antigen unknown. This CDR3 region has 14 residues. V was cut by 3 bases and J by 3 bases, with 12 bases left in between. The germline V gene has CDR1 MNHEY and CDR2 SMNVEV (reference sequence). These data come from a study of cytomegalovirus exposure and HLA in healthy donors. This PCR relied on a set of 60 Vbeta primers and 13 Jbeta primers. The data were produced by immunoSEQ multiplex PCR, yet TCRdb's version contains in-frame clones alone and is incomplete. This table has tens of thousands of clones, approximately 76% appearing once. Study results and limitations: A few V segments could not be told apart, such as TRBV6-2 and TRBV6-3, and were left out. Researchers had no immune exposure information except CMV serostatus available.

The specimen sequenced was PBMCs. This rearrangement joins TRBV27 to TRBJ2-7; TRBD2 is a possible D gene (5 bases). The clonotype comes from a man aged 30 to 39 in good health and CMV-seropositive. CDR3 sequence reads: CASSFGLGNYEQYF. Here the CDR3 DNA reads TGTGCCAGCAGTTTCGGACTGGGGAACTACGAGCAGTACTTC.